One T cell receptor beta chain is described in this entry. Its matching antigen is unknown. This sample was included in a study of blood T cells in healthy people across ages. Study-wide results and limits: Correlation between TCR beta diversity and naive T cell percentage was strong.

Then a second PCR, running roughly 7 to 11 cycles, was carried out with a sample-barcoded 5' primer and a J-beta primer mix. Every cDNA molecule bore a tag from a template-switch adaptor containing 12 random nucleotides. Every sample gave at least 2.5 million paired-end reads containing CDR3. TCRdb re-analysed the 5' RACE reads in MiXCR, keeping a single row per CDR3 protein. The sample shows roughly 1,500,000 distinct CDR3 sequences, around two fifths of them seen only once. This CDR3 contains 16 residues. Losses at the gene ends were 5 bases for V and 3 bases for J; bases not matched to a gene: 9. Germline values: CDR1 SEHNR, CDR2 FQNEAQ (reference sequence).

The chain combines TRBV7-9 with TRBJ2-3; TRBD1 agrees at 9 bases. The sample taken for sequencing was blood. The TCR sequence derives from a woman aged 18-29 years in good health. Here the CDR3 reads CASSLHLGQGTDTQYF. CDR3 DNA sequence: TGTGCCAGCAGCCTACATCTGGGACAGGGTACAGATACGCAGTATTTT.